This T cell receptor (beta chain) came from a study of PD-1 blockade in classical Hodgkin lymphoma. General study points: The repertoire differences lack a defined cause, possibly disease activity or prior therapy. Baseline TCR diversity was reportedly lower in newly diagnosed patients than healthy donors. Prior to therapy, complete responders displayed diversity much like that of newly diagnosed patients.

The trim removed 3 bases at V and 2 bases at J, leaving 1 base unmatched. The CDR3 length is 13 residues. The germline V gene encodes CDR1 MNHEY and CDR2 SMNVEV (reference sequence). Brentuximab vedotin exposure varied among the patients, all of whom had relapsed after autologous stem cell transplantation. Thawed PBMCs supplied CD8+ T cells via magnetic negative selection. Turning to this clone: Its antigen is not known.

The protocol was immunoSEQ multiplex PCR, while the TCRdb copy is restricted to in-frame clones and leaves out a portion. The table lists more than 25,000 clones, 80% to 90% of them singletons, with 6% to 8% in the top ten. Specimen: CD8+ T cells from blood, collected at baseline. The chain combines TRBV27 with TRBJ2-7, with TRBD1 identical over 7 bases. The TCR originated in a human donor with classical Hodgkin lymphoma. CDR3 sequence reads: CASSFGTAYEQYF. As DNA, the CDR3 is TGTGCCAGCAGTTTCGGGACAGCCTACGAGCAGTACTTC.